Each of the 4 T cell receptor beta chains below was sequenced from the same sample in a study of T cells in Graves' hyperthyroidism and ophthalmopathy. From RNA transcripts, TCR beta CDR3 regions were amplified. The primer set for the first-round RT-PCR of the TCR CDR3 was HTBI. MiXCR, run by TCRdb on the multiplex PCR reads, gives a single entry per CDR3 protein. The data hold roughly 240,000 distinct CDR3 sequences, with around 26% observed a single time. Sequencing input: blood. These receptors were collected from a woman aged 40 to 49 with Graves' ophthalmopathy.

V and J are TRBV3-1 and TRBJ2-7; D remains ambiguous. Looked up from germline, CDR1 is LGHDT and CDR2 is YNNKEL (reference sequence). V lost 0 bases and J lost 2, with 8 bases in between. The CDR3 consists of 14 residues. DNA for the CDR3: TGTGCCAGCAGCCAAGATGGCCCGACCTACGAGCAGTACTTC. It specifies CASSQDGPTYEQYF.

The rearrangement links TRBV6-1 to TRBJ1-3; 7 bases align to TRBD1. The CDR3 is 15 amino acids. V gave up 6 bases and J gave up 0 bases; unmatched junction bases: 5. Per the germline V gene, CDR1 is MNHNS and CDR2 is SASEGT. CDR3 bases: TGTGCCAGCAGCCGACAGGGCGACTCTGGAAACACCATATATTTT. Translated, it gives CASSRQGDSGNTIYF.

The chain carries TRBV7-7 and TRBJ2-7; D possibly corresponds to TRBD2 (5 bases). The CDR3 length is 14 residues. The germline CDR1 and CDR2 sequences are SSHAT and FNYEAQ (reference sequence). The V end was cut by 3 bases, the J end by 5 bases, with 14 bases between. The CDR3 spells CASSLRVKANEQYF. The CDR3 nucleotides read TGTGCCAGCAGCTTGCGGGTAAAGGCCAACGAGCAGTACTTC.

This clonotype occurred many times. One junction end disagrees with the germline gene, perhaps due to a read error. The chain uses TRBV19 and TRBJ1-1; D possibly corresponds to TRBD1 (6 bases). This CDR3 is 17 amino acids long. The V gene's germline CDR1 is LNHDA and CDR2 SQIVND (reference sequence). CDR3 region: CASSAAGARTANTEASF. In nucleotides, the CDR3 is TGTGCCAGTAGTGCCGCAGGGGCGCGGACCGCTAACACTGAAGCTTCCTTT. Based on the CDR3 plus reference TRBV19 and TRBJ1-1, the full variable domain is DGGITQSPKYLFRKEGQNVTLSCEQNLNHDAMYWYRQDPGQGLRLIYYSQIVNDFQKGDIAEGYSVSREKKESFPLTVTSAQKNPTAFYLCASSAAGARTANTEASFGQGTRLTVV.